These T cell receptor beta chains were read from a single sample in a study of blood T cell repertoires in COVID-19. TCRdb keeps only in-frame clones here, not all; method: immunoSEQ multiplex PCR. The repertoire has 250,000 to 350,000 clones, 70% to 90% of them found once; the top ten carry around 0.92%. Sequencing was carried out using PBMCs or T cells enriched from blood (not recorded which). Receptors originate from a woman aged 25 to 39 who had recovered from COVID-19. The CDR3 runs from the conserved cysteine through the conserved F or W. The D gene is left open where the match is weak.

DNA: TGTGCCAGCAGTTCCCATAGCGGAGGGAGAGATACGCAGTATTTT; CDR3: CASSSHSGGRDTQYF; D: NA; J: TRBJ2-3; V: TRBV28
DNA: TGTGCCAGCTCCCTAACGGGAGGAAATGAAAAACTGTTTTTT; CDR3: CASSLTGGNEKLFF; D: NA; J: TRBJ1-4; V: TRBV18
DNA: TGTGCCACCAGTGATTTTACAGGGCTGGGAGAGACCCAGTACTTC; CDR3: CATSDFTGLGETQYF; D: NA; J: TRBJ2-5; V: TRBV24-1
DNA: TGCGCCAGCAGCTTGGTTGCCTCGCCTCCGGGAGATGAGCAGTTCTTC; CDR3: CASSLVASPPGDEQFF; D: NA; J: TRBJ2-1; V: TRBV5-1
DNA: TGTGCCAGCAGTTTAGAACAGGGTAACACCGGGGAGCTGTTTTTT; CDR3: CASSLEQGNTGELFF; D: NA; J: TRBJ2-2; V: TRBV27
DNA: TGTGCCAGTCAGGCCACAGGGATCGGCGGCACTGAAGCTTTCTTT; CDR3: CASQATGIGGTEAFF; D: NA; J: TRBJ1-1; V: TRBV19
DNA: TGTGCCAGCAGCCGACAGGGGGGAGGGAGCGGCTACACCTTC; CDR3: CASSRQGGGSGYTF; D: TRBD1; J: TRBJ1-2; V: TRBV14
DNA: TGTGCCAGCTTTAAGGAGGCGAACACTGAAGCTTTCTTT; CDR3: CASFKEANTEAFF; D: NA; J: TRBJ1-1; V: TRBV2
DNA: TGCGCCAGCAGCCTGGGAGTAGCGTCTTCCTACGAGCAGTACTTC; CDR3: CASSLGVASSYEQYF; D: NA; J: TRBJ2-7; V: TRBV5-1
DNA: TGTGCCAGCAGCAAAACGTCGTCACAGTGTGATTCACCCCTCCACTTT; CDR3: CASSKTSSQCDSPLHF; D: NA; J: TRBJ1-6; V: TRBV21-1
DNA: TGTGCCAGCAGCTTGGTATTAGCGGGGGGGCCGGATACGCAGTATTTT; CDR3: CASSLVLAGGPDTQYF; D: TRBD2; J: TRBJ2-3; V: TRBV5-4
DNA: TGTGCCAGCAGCCCGAGGCCAGGGGGCGCGACCGGGGAGCTGTTTTTT; CDR3: CASSPRPGGATGELFF; D: TRBD1; J: TRBJ2-2; V: TRBV11-3
DNA: TGTGCCACCAGCAGAGAGGGACAGGGGTCCAATCAGCCCCAGCATTTT; CDR3: CATSREGQGSNQPQHF; D: TRBD1; J: TRBJ1-5; V: TRBV15
DNA: TGTGCCAGCAGTGCGCGAGCGGACAGGAAAAATCAGCCCCAGCATTTT; CDR3: CASSARADRKNQPQHF; D: TRBD1; J: TRBJ1-5; V: TRBV6-1
DNA: TGTGCCAGCAGTTTGACAGGGAACCATTACAATGAGCAGTTCTTC; CDR3: CASSLTGNHYNEQFF; D: TRBD1; J: TRBJ2-1; V: TRBV27